This T cell receptor (beta chain) was sequenced for a study of blood T cells in healthy people across ages. Study outcomes and limitations: Roughly linear age-related decline in beta diversity appeared, significant by age roughly 40.

This clonotype was counted a few times. Its antigen remains unknown. It was with a sample-barcoded 5' primer and a J-beta primer mix that a second PCR of about 7 to 12 cycles was run. From the 5' RACE reads, TCRdb called clonotypes with MiXCR, one entry per CDR3 protein. The table records 1.5 million to 2 million distinct CDR3 sequences, under 30% of them present only once. The V end lost 8 bases, the J end lost 8 bases, and 13 bases lay between the germline ends. The CDR3 sequence is 12 residues long. CDR1 MGHDK and CDR2 SYGVNS come from the germline V gene. The TCR was taken from a woman between 25 and 40 years old in good health. The chain uses TRBV25-1 and TRBJ2-1; no definite D call. Input material: blood. The CDR3 DNA reads as TGTGCCAGCGCCCCCAGCCTAGATGAGCAGTTCTTC. This sequence encodes CASAPSLDEQFF.